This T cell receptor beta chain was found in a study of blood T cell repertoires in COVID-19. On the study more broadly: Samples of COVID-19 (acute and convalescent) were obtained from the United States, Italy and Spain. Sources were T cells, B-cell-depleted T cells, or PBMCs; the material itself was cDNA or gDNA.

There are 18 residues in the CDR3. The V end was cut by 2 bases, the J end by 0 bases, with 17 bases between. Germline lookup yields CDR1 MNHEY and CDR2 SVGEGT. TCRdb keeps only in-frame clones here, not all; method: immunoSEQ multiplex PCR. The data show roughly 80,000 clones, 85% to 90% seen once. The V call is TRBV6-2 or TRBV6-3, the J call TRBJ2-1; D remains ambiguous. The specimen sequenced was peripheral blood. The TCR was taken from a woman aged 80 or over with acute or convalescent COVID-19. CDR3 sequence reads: CASSYESVSPSSYNEQFF. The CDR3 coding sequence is TGTGCCAGCAGTTACGAATCGGTGTCCCCAAGCTCCTACAATGAGCAGTTCTTC.